The 31 T cell receptor beta chains below all came from one sample that was sequenced in a study of blood T cell repertoires in COVID-19. The assay was immunoSEQ multiplex PCR, and TCRdb's table has in-frame clones only and misses some. This table has 400,000 to 500,000 clones, more than 75% appearing once. The source material was PBMCs or T cells enriched from blood (not recorded which). The receptors originated from a middle-aged woman who had recovered from COVID-19.

In the case of this clone: Other nucleotide sequences from this sample produce the same CDR3. This chain joins TRBV12-3 or TRBV12-4 and TRBJ1-2, with D hard to call. Trimming pared 3 bases from V and 2 bases from J, leaving 7 bases between. The CDR3 totals 13 residues. CDR3: CASSLSGNYGYTF. Here the CDR3 DNA reads TGTGCCAGCAGTTTGAGCGGGAACTATGGCTACACCTTC.

The chain links TRBV7-1 to TRBJ1-3; 10 bases agree with TRBD1. TRBV7-1 qualifies as an ORF whose function is uncertain. After removal of 3 bases from V and 2 bases from J, the junction contained 28 bases not matched to a gene. The CDR3 totals 24 residues. The CDR3 DNA is TGTGCCAGCAGCTCTCTTCCTCCCTTCGACAGGGGGCTCGGGGCCGACCTCACTGGAAACACCATATATTTT. It is translated as CASSSLPPFDRGLGADLTGNTIYF.

V gene TRBV3-1 (or the pseudogene TRBV3-2) combines with J gene TRBJ2-7, with D possibly being TRBD2 (6 bases). From germline, CDR1 is LGHDT and CDR2 YNNKEL (reference sequence). V was clipped by 3 bases and J by 2 bases, with 8 bases between them. The CDR3 is 13 residues long. In DNA, the CDR3 is TGTGCCAGCAGCCACGGAGGGGCCTACGAGCAGTACTTC. Protein sequence: CASSHGGAYEQYF.

The V call is TRBV7-2, the J call TRBJ2-5; the match to TRBD2 covers 10 bases. CDR1 and CDR2 from the germline V gene are SGHTA and FQGNSA. The CDR3 is 14 amino acids. The J segment lost 2 bases and the V segment lost 5 bases, leaving 2 bases of the junction unmatched. The CDR3 DNA is TGTGCCAGCAGCGTGACTAGCGGGCAAGAGACCCAGTACTTC. This codes for CASSVTSGQETQYF.

The genes are TRBV5-1 and TRBJ1-1; maybe TRBD1 (6 bases). V was trimmed by 0 bases and J by 11 bases, leaving 11 bases between them. CDR1 is SGHRS and CDR2 is YFSETQ in the germline V gene. The CDR3 loop spans 12 amino acids. The CDR3 nucleotides are TGCGCCAGCAGCTTGGAGGGCCAGGGGGCTTTCTTT. This encodes CASSLEGQGAFF.

In this sample, this clone turned up once. The chain couples TRBV9 to TRBJ1-1, with TRBD1 identical over 9 bases. J was trimmed by 4 bases and V by 4 bases; bases with no gene match: 8. CDR1 and CDR2 from the germline V gene are SGDLS and YYNGEE. The CDR3 loop spans 15 amino acids. Here the CDR3 reads CASSPTGGVFTEAFF. For the CDR3, the DNA is TGTGCCAGCAGCCCGACAGGGGGGGTGTTCACTGAAGCTTTCTTT.

The chain has TRBV19 and TRBJ2-5; 15 bases match TRBD2. The CDR3 covers 19 residues. Trimming took 2 bases from V and 5 from J; bases not matched to a gene: 12. Per the germline V gene, CDR1 is LNHDA and CDR2 is SQIVND (reference sequence). CDR3 sequence: CASSIPGTSGRRMSETQYF. The DNA of the CDR3 is TGTGCCAGTAGTATACCCGGGACTAGCGGGAGGCGGATGAGTGAGACCCAGTACTTC.

The chain joins TRBV3-1 (or the pseudogene TRBV3-2) to TRBJ2-1, with TRBD2 matching 11 bases. The V segment lost 8 bases and the J segment 9 bases; nucleotides outside the gene matches: 12. CDR3 length: 15 amino acids. Germline CDR1 and CDR2: LGHDT and YNNKEL (reference sequence). CDR3 protein: CASSRLAGSKVEQFF. The CDR3 bases are TGTGCCAGCTCCCGACTAGCGGGATCAAAAGTTGAGCAGTTCTTC.

The V call is TRBV7-9, the J call TRBJ1-5; D is possibly TRBD1 (5 bases). The ends were cut back, 3 bases at V and 1 base at J, with 10 bases in the middle. Germline CDR1 reads SEHNR; CDR2 reads FQNEAQ (reference sequence). The CDR3 is made up of 15 amino acids. The CDR3 is CASSLEGPSNQPQHF. The CDR3 nucleotides are TGTGCCAGCAGCTTGGAGGGGCCGAGCAATCAGCCCCAGCATTTT.

This clone has just one count. This chain links TRBV3-1 (or the pseudogene TRBV3-2) with TRBJ2-3; a possible D gene is TRBD2 (8 bases). The CDR3 has 15 amino acids. The germline V gene has CDR1 LGHDT and CDR2 YNNKEL (reference sequence). The V gene lost 4 bases and the J gene lost 2 bases, with 13 bases spanning the gap. The CDR3 protein is CASSPGGTATDTQYF. The CDR3 nucleotides are TGTGCCAGCAGCCCGGGGGGGACAGCCACAGATACGCAGTATTTT.

Only a few counts were recorded for this clone. The V gene is TRBV11-2, the J gene TRBJ1-5, with D possibly being TRBD1 (5 bases). Germline V gene sequence: CDR1 SGHAT, CDR2 FQNNGV. Trimming cost V 1 base and J 4 bases, with 5 bases left between them. The CDR3 loop spans 13 amino acids. This chain's CDR3 is CASSLGQNQPQHF. The CDR3 DNA sequence: TGTGCCAGCAGCTTAGGACAGAATCAGCCCCAGCATTTT. The full variable domain, with the rest looked up from reference TRBV11-2 and TRBJ1-5, is EAGVAQSPRYKIIEKRQSVAFWCNPISGHATLYWYQQILGQGPKLLIQFQNNGVVDDSQLPKDRFSAERLKGVDSTLKIQPAKLEDSAVYLCASSLGQNQPQHFGDGTRLSIL.

The rearrangement joins TRBV24-1 to TRBJ1-2; 7 positions match TRBD1. Germline trimming cut 3 bases from V and 0 bases from J; bases unmatched to any gene: 6. Germline CDR1 KGHDR, CDR2 SFDVKD. The CDR3 totals 16 residues. DNA of the CDR3: TGTGCCACCAGTGATCCTGGACAGGAACCTAACTATGGCTACACCTTC. Amino acids: CATSDPGQEPNYGYTF.

The CDR3 sequence is CASSLTPRTANGYTF. CDR3 sequence (DNA): TGTGCCAGCAGTTTAACCCCGCGGACAGCTAATGGCTACACCTTC. The chain combines TRBV28 with TRBJ1-2; maybe TRBD1 (6 bases). The CDR3 totals 15 residues. Germline values: CDR1 MDHEN, CDR2 SYDVKM. The V and J ends lost 2 bases and 6 bases respectively, with 16 bases between them.

The chain combines TRBV18 with TRBJ1-1; 8 bases are a match to TRBD1. The CDR3 is 16 amino acids. V gave up 4 bases and J gave up 5 bases; unmatched junction bases: 12. Germline V gene data show CDR1 as KGHSH and CDR2 as LQKENI. The CDR3 sequence: CASSLGTGRVLTEAFF. DNA of the CDR3: TGTGCCAGCTCACTTGGGACAGGACGTGTATTGACTGAAGCTTTCTTT.

This chain joins TRBV7-8 and TRBJ2-2; no clear D. This CDR3 contains 14 residues. Germline V CDR1 and CDR2: SGHVS, FQNEAQ. The V end was cut by 5 bases, the J end by 1 base, with 8 bases between. The CDR3 here is CASSRSGNTGELFF. The CDR3 coding sequence is TGTGCCAGCAGCCGCTCGGGGAACACCGGGGAGCTGTTTTTT.

This chain uses TRBV27 with TRBJ1-2, with 10 positions matching TRBD1. With 5 bases clipped from V and 4 bases from J, the junction kept 10 bases outside the gene matches. The germline CDR1 and CDR2 sequences are MNHEY and SMNVEV (reference sequence). The CDR3 loop spans 16 amino acids. DNA of the CDR3: TGTGCCAGCAGTCCAACACAGACAGGGGGCCCCTATGGCTACACCTTC. As protein: CASSPTQTGGPYGYTF.

The V and J genes are TRBV18 and TRBJ2-1; 10 nucleotides match TRBD1. The V and J ends lost 10 bases and 4 bases, in that order; junction bases with no gene match: 10. The CDR3 extends over 15 amino acids. Germline CDR1 reads KGHSH; CDR2 reads LQKENI. In DNA form, the CDR3 reads TGTGCCACCTCGGGGGGGACAGGGGCATACAATGAGCAGTTCTTC. Amino acids: CATSGGTGAYNEQFF.

Written as DNA, the CDR3 is TGTGCCAGCAGCTTAGGGACTAGCGGGAGCAATGAGCAGTTCTTC. It encodes CASSLGTSGSNEQFF. The chain is built from TRBV11-3 and TRBJ2-1; TRBD2 aligns across 13 bases. The CDR3 runs 15 residues. J lost 6 bases, V lost 1 base, and 0 bases had no gene match. Germline values: CDR1 SGHNT, CDR2 YENEEA. The full variable domain, its missing parts supplied by reference TRBV11-3 and TRBJ2-1, is EAGVVQSPRYKIIEKKQPVAFWCNPISGHNTLYWYLQNLGQGPELLIRYENEEAVDDSQLPKDRFSAERLKGVDSTLKIQPAELGDSAVYLCASSLGTSGSNEQFFGPGTRLTVL.

The CDR3 nucleotides are TGTGCCAGCAGCTTAGGTACAGGGGTCCCCGGGGAGCTGTTTTTT. Translated: CASSLGTGVPGELFF. The rearrangement uses TRBV11-3 and TRBJ2-2, with 7 bases fitting TRBD1. V lost 1 base to trimming and J lost 6 bases; unmatched junction nucleotides: 5. Germline V CDR1 and CDR2: SGHNT, YENEEA. This CDR3 contains 15 residues.

The rearrangement links TRBV6-1 to TRBJ2-7; 8 nucleotides match TRBD2. Germline V gene lookup returns CDR1 MNHNS and CDR2 SASEGT. The V segment lost 7 bases and the J segment 1 base; nucleotides outside the gene matches: 9. The CDR3 runs 15 residues. The CDR3: CASTSSGRSSYEQYF. The CDR3 DNA reads TGTGCCAGCACCTCTAGCGGGCGGTCGTCCTACGAGCAGTACTTC.

This chain uses TRBV2 with TRBJ1-4; 7 bases match TRBD1. The trim removed 5 bases at V and 1 base at J, leaving 7 bases unmatched. There are 16 residues in the CDR3. In germline, CDR1 is SNHLY, CDR2 FYNNEI. Here the CDR3 reads CASSPKDRLTNEKLFF. The CDR3 nucleotides read TGTGCCAGCAGTCCGAAGGACAGGTTAACTAATGAAAAACTGTTTTTT.

The chain joins TRBV11-3 to TRBJ1-1; D is possibly TRBD1 (5 bases). Germline values: CDR1 SGHNT, CDR2 YENEEA. The CDR3 extends over 14 amino acids. The germline V and J ends were trimmed by 1 base and 4 bases, with 10 bases remaining between them. Here the CDR3 DNA reads TGTGCCAGCAGCTTAGCCAGGGTTGGCACTGAAGCTTTCTTT. Protein: CASSLARVGTEAFF.

The CDR3 spells CASSPGTGGRAGYTF. CDR3 DNA: TGTGCCAGCAGCCCGGGGACAGGGGGCAGGGCTGGCTACACCTTC. The rearrangement links TRBV13 to TRBJ1-2, with 12 nucleotides matching TRBD1. The CDR3 extends over 15 amino acids. The junction had 8 bases not matched to a gene; V was cut back by 5 bases and J by 7 bases. Germline CDR1 and CDR2: PRHDT and FYEKMQ (reference sequence).

The gene calls are TRBV6-2 or TRBV6-3 and TRBJ1-2; 7 positions match TRBD1. The CDR3 spans 17 residues. CDR1 is MNHEY and CDR2 is SVGEGT in the germline V gene. With 0 bases clipped from V and 2 bases from J, the junction kept 9 bases outside the gene matches. For the CDR3, the DNA is TGTGCCAGCAGTTACTCGACGCTTAGGGGGCGCAACTATGGCTACACCTTC. Its translation is CASSYSTLRGRNYGYTF.

Comment on this clone: Other DNA sequences in the same sample also yield this CDR3. This chain connects TRBV19 to TRBJ1-6; D is possibly TRBD1 (6 bases). Trimming took off 6 bases at V and 7 bases at J, with 10 bases between the two ends. Germline-derived CDR1 and CDR2 are LNHDA and SQIVND (reference sequence). CDR3 length equals 13 residues. CDR3 nucleotides: TGTGCCAGTAGGGACAGTAGGAATTCACCCCTCCACTTT. The encoded protein is CASRDSRNSPLHF.

The rearrangement links TRBV21-1 to TRBJ1-4. TRBV21-1 is a known pseudogene. This CDR3 is built from 18 residues. CDR3 amino acids: CASSKDHPPGTTNEKLFF. CDR3 DNA: TGTGCCAGCAGCAAAGATCACCCCCCCGGGACAACTAATGAAAAACTGTTTTTT.

The chain recombines TRBV2 with TRBJ1-4, with 7 bases that match TRBD1. Trimming removed 7 bases from V and 0 bases from J; junction bases left unmatched: 11. Germline CDR1 reads SNHLY; CDR2 reads FYNNEI. CDR3 length: 17 residues. This CDR3 is CASNGGTAAATNEKLFF. Here the CDR3 DNA reads TGTGCCAGCAACGGCGGGACAGCCGCAGCAACTAATGAAAAACTGTTTTTT.

As DNA, the CDR3 is TGTGCCAGCAGTTTATCCGTTGCGGGGAACTATGGCTACACCTTC. It encodes CASSLSVAGNYGYTF. This chain connects TRBV27 to TRBJ1-2; D call uncertain. The CDR3 has 15 amino acids. Germline V gene lookup returns CDR1 MNHEY and CDR2 SMNVEV (reference sequence). Trimming stripped 0 bases from V and 2 bases from J, with 10 bases between.

The V and J genes are TRBV3-1 (or the pseudogene TRBV3-2) and TRBJ2-7; TRBD1 aligns across 7 bases. The CDR3 sequence is 13 residues long. V was clipped by 5 bases and J by 0 bases; unmatched bases: 1. Germline loops: CDR1 LGHDT, CDR2 YNNKEL (reference sequence). This CDR3 is CASSDRVSYEQYF. The CDR3 DNA is TGTGCCAGCAGCGACAGGGTCTCCTACGAGCAGTACTTC.

The chain uses TRBV2 and TRBJ2-5; 8 bases map to TRBD2. The CDR3 length is 14 residues. V lost 4 bases and J lost 5; bases outside the gene matches: 6. Germline V gene data show CDR1 as SNHLY and CDR2 as FYNNEI. CDR3 nucleotide sequence: TGTGCCAGCAGTGCAAGACTAGCGAGGGAGACCCAGTACTTC. Its protein product is CASSARLARETQYF.

This chain uses TRBV3-1 (or the pseudogene TRBV3-2) with TRBJ2-7; 13 positions match TRBD2. V was clipped by 1 base and J by 4 bases; unmatched bases: 4. Germline lookup yields CDR1 LGHDT and CDR2 YNNKEL (reference sequence). The CDR3 loop spans 16 amino acids. This CDR3 is CASSQGTSGSTYEQYF. The DNA of the CDR3 is TGTGCCAGCAGCCAAGGGACTAGCGGGAGCACTTACGAGCAGTACTTC.